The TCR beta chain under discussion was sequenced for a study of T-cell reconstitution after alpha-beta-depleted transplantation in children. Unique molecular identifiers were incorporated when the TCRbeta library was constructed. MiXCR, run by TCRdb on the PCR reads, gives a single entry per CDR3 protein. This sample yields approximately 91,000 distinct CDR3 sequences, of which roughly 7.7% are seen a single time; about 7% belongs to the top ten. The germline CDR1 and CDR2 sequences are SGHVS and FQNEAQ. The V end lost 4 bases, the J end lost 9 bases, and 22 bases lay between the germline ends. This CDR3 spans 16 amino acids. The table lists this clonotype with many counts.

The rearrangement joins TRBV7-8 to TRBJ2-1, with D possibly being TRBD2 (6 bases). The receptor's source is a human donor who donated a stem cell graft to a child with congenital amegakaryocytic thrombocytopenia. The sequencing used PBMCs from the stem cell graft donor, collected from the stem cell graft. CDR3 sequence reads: CASSSLGPWGVGEQFF. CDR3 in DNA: TGTGCCAGCAGCTCCCTCGGGCCGTGGGGGGTTGGTGAGCAGTTCTTC.